This T cell receptor (beta chain) was obtained from a study of early stage breast cancer tumors. The junction had 8 bases not matched to a gene; V was cut back by 3 bases and J by 6 bases. The CDR3 has 16 amino acids. Germline CDR1 reads SGHVS; CDR2 reads FNYEAQ. Only in-frame clones appear in the TCRdb table, and some are missing; sequencing was by immunoSEQ multiplex PCR. The sample includes about 53,000 clones, 85% to 95% of them seen just once. This sequence was found in a person between 65 and 80 years old with breast cancer. This chain connects TRBV7-6 to TRBJ2-3; TRBD2 matches 11 bases. What was sequenced was blood. The CDR3 DNA reads as TGTGCCAGCAGCTTCGTGACTAGCGGGGAGGGGGATACGCAGTATTTT. This gives the protein CASSFVTSGEGDTQYF.